Detailed here is one T cell receptor (beta chain). Its specificity is not known. The test was conducted at deep level. Here immunoSEQ multiplex PCR was the method, and the copy in TCRdb shows in-frame clones only, minus some. The sample lists about 2,500,000 clones; roughly nine tenths were seen once. The data are from a study of shared clonotypes between healthy human individuals. On the study more broadly: Per donor, three plates held CD4 naive cells, three held CD4 memory, two held CD8 naive and one held CD8 memory.

Trimming stripped 1 base from V and 7 bases from J, with 10 bases between. Germline V gene sequence: CDR1 SGHAT, CDR2 FQNNGV. This CDR3 comprises 13 residues. Findings and caveats of the study: Larger richness was generally estimated for naive than memory subsets.

A CD45RA+ naive subset and a CD45RA-negative memory subset were split from CD4+ cells. The chain combines TRBV11-2 with TRBJ1-2; D may be TRBD1 (5 bases). The receptor's source is a man younger than 35 in good health. Sequencing was performed on naive CD4+ T cells sorted from blood. Subset described: CD45RA+ positively selected. The CDR3 protein is CASSLGGRGGYTF. The CDR3 DNA reads TGTGCCAGCAGCTTAGGAGGGAGGGGTGGCTACACCTTC.